These T cell receptor beta chains were read from a single sample in a study of spatial heterogeneity in lung cancer. TCRdb re-analysed the 5' RACE reads in MiXCR, keeping a single row per CDR3 protein. The sample has approximately 9,500 distinct CDR3 sequences; around 7.3% are singletons. The starting material was lung tumor tissue, obtained at surgery. These receptors were collected from a male donor with early-stage non-small cell lung cancer. CDR3s include the opening cysteine and the closing phenylalanine or tryptophan. The order of the fields is J gene, D gene, clone size, V gene, CDR3 protein, CDR3 DNA. D genes are given only for firm matches. Only some rows state a clone size, as once, few, many or a class for expanded clones.

TRBJ1-2,-,many,TRBV11-2,CASSLARQAVYGYTF,TGTGCCAGCAGCTTAGCACGCCAGGCAGTCTATGGCTACACCTTC
TRBJ2-1,TRBD2,-,TRBV20-1,CSAKGLAGYNEQFF,TGCAGTGCAAAGGGACTAGCGGGATACAATGAGCAGTTCTTC
TRBJ1-3,-,many,TRBV6-5,CASSTESGNTIYF,TGTGCCAGCAGTACAGAATCTGGAAACACCATATATTTT
TRBJ2-7,-,-,TRBV20-1,CSATHLYEQYF,TGCAGTGCTACTCATCTTTACGAGCAGTACTTC
TRBJ2-1,-,many,TRBV19,CASRSTLATPYNEQFF,TGTGCCAGTAGGTCTACCCTAGCGACCCCCTACAATGAGCAGTTCTTC
TRBJ2-5,TRBD2,many,TRBV7-2,CASSLALGLAQETQYF,TGTGCCAGCAGCTTAGCGTTGGGACTAGCACAAGAGACCCAGTACTTC
TRBJ2-7,TRBD2,medium-sized,TRBV7-2,CASSPTTSPFYEQYF,TGTGCCAGCAGCCCGACGACTAGCCCGTTCTACGAGCAGTACTTC
TRBJ2-1,TRBD1,many,TRBV9,CASSARDRGNNEQFF,TGTGCCAGCAGCGCTCGGGACAGGGGAAACAATGAGCAGTTCTTC
TRBJ1-4,-,-,TRBV6-1,CASSRGQGEVEKLFF,TGTGCCAGCAGCCGCGGACAAGGGGAAGTTGAAAAACTGTTTTTT
TRBJ1-3,-,many,TRBV7-3,CASSFAGDSGNTIYF,TGTGCCAGCAGCTTCGCAGGGGACTCTGGAAACACCATATATTTT
TRBJ1-5,TRBD1,many,TRBV23-1,CASSQDRPSNQPQHF,TGCGCCAGCAGTCAGGACAGGCCCAGCAATCAGCCCCAGCATTTT
TRBJ2-3,TRBD2,many,TRBV7-2,CASSLRAGGIDTQYF,TGTGCCAGCAGCTTAAGAGCGGGGGGTATAGATACGCAGTATTTT
TRBJ2-2,-,-,TRBV20-1,CSARGSKNTGELFF,TGCAGTGCTAGAGGGTCTAAGAACACCGGGGAGCTGTTTTTT
TRBJ2-3,TRBD1,many,TRBV7-2,CASSLEDRLSTDTQYF,TGTGCCAGCAGCTTAGAGGACAGGCTGAGCACAGATACGCAGTATTTT
TRBJ2-2,-,medium-sized,TRBV5-6,CASMGQGFGELFF,TGTGCCAGCATGGGGCAGGGGTTCGGGGAGCTGTTTTTT
TRBJ1-6,-,-,TRBV29-1,CSVSWGYNSPLHF,TGCAGCGTTAGCTGGGGCTATAATTCACCCCTCCACTTT
TRBJ2-7,-,many,TRBV18,CASSPGQTGEQYF,TGTGCCAGCTCGCCCGGACAGACAGGCGAGCAGTACTTC
TRBJ2-7,-,-,TRBV20-1,CSAVGQTYEQYF,TGCAGTGCTGTCGGACAAACCTACGAGCAGTACTTC
TRBJ2-7,-,many,TRBV11-2,CASSLSFREGHEQYF,TGTGCCAGCAGCTTATCCTTCCGTGAGGGCCACGAGCAGTACTTC
TRBJ1-2,TRBD1,many,TRBV20-1,CSAIGQGGNYGYTF,TGCAGTGCTATAGGTCAGGGGGGTAACTATGGCTACACCTTC
TRBJ2-1,-,many,TRBV20-1,CSARDSGRPGYNEQFF,TGCAGTGCTAGAGACTCAGGGCGGCCAGGATACAATGAGCAGTTCTTC
TRBJ2-7,TRBD1,many,TRBV6-5,CASSRQGSYEQYF,TGTGCCAGCAGTCGACAGGGCTCCTACGAGCAGTACTTC
TRBJ1-2,-,few,TRBV7-2,CASSLFRADGYTF,TGTGCCAGCAGCTTATTCCGGGCAGATGGCTACACCTTC
TRBJ2-5,TRBD2,many,TRBV20-1,CSAIKGLAGVETQYF,TGCAGTGCTATCAAGGGACTAGCGGGGGTGGAGACCCAGTACTTC
TRBJ2-5,-,many,TRBV7-9,CASSLVGSETQYF,TGTGCCAGCAGCTTAGTCGGTTCCGAGACCCAGTACTTC
TRBJ1-4,TRBD1,many,TRBV11-2,CASSANRGPTEKLFF,TGTGCCAGCAGCGCGAACAGGGGGCCGACTGAAAAACTGTTTTTT
TRBJ2-1,-,-,TRBV19,CASSGAFSYNEQFF,TGTGCCAGTAGTGGGGCTTTCTCCTACAATGAGCAGTTCTTC
TRBJ1-2,-,few,TRBV5-8,CASSLPGAENYGYTF,TGTGCCAGCAGCTTGCCGGGGGCTGAGAACTATGGCTACACCTTC
TRBJ2-7,-,many,TRBV24-1,CATSGSASYEQYF,TGTGCCACCAGTGGGTCAGCCTCCTACGAGCAGTACTTC
TRBJ1-1,-,-,TRBV20-1,CSAQRSNTEAFF,TGCAGTGCTCAACGATCGAACACTGAAGCTTTCTTT
TRBJ1-5,TRBD1,many,TRBV6-2/TRBV6-3,CASSPYDTGAFQPQHF,TGTGCCAGCAGTCCCTACGATACAGGGGCATTTCAGCCCCAGCATTTT
TRBJ2-6,-,medium-sized,TRBV10-3,CAISESDGANVLTF,TGTGCCATCAGTGAGTCGGACGGGGCCAACGTCCTGACTTTC
TRBJ2-3,-,-,TRBV9,CASSFGTSTDTQYF,TGTGCCAGCAGCTTTGGGACTAGCACAGATACGCAGTATTTT
TRBJ2-5,-,medium-sized,TRBV3-1,CASTPRIQETQYF,TGTGCCAGCACCCCACGGATCCAAGAGACCCAGTACTTC
TRBJ2-3,-,many,TRBV10-3,CAIRTGTFPFGDTQYF,TGTGCCATTAGAACCGGGACTTTCCCTTTTGGAGATACGCAGTATTTT
TRBJ2-7,-,many,TRBV7-2,CASSFGAQPLYEQYF,TGTGCCAGCAGCTTCGGCGCTCAACCCCTATACGAGCAGTACTTC
TRBJ1-5,-,medium-sized,TRBV9,CASSPSSNQPQHF,TGTGCCAGCAGCCCTAGTTCCAATCAGCCCCAGCATTTT
TRBJ2-2,TRBD1,-,TRBV12-5,CASGHRQGSNPTGELFF,TGTGCTAGTGGCCATCGACAGGGATCAAATCCCACCGGGGAGCTGTTTTTT
TRBJ2-4,-,once,TRBV19,CASAGVAKNIQYF,TGTGCCAGTGCGGGTGTAGCCAAAAACATTCAGTACTTC
TRBJ2-1,TRBD2,many,TRBV18,CASSPPRGTSGTINEQFF,TGTGCCAGCTCACCCCCCCGCGGGACTAGCGGGACAATAAATGAGCAGTTCTTC
TRBJ2-7,TRBD2,few,TRBV20-1,CSARTSGKIYEQYF,TGCAGTGCCCGGACTAGCGGGAAAATCTACGAGCAGTACTTC
TRBJ2-3,-,few,TRBV7-2,CASSPDAATNTQYF,TGTGCCAGCAGCCCAGACGCGGCCACAAATACGCAGTATTTT
TRBJ2-7,-,few,TRBV20-1,CSARAPRTYEQYF,TGCAGTGCTAGAGCTCCGAGGACCTACGAGCAGTACTTC
TRBJ2-7,-,many,TRBV6-2/TRBV6-3,CASSYGGTYEQYF,TGTGCCAGCAGTTACGGGGGAACCTACGAGCAGTACTTC
TRBJ1-5,TRBD1,many,TRBV15,CATSRGGTGLDQPQHF,TGTGCCACCAGCAGAGGGGGGACAGGGTTGGATCAGCCCCAGCATTTT
TRBJ2-7,-,few,TRBV10-1,CASSESPAPGNEQYF,TGCGCCAGCAGTGAGTCGCCAGCCCCGGGGAACGAGCAGTACTTC
TRBJ2-5,TRBD2,many,TRBV7-2,CASSAGLAIETQYF,TGTGCCAGCAGCGCGGGACTAGCGATAGAGACCCAGTACTTC
TRBJ2-2,TRBD1,-,TRBV6-1,CASHRTGSGELFF,TGTGCCAGCCATAGGACAGGATCCGGGGAGCTGTTTTTT
TRBJ2-3,TRBD1,many,TRBV5-1,CASSPAPGQGHTDTQYF,TGCGCCAGCAGCCCCGCTCCCGGACAGGGACACACAGATACGCAGTATTTT
TRBJ1-3,-,many,TRBV7-3,CASSSTGSGNTIYF,TGTGCCAGCAGCTCAACAGGGTCTGGAAACACCATATATTTT
TRBJ1-2,-,many,TRBV5-1,CASSWSAADGYTF,TGCGCCAGCAGCTGGTCCGCGGCGGATGGCTACACCTTC
TRBJ2-7,TRBD2,medium-sized,TRBV7-3,CASSLTSGDSYEQYF,TGTGCCAGCAGCTTAACTAGCGGGGATTCCTACGAGCAGTACTTC
TRBJ2-6,-,many,TRBV28,CATRRGSGANVLTF,TGTGCCACCCGCCGGGGCTCTGGGGCCAACGTCCTGACTTTC
TRBJ2-5,-,-,TRBV24-1,CATSDSNPQTQYF,TGTGCCACCAGTGACTCGAATCCTCAGACCCAGTACTTC
TRBJ1-4,-,medium-sized,TRBV18,CASSPGVANEKLFF,TGTGCCAGCTCGCCAGGGGTGGCTAATGAAAAACTGTTTTTT
TRBJ2-1,TRBD1,many,TRBV7-6,CASTLTQGSSYNEQFF,TGTGCCAGCACCCTTACACAGGGGAGCTCCTACAATGAGCAGTTCTTC
TRBJ1-2,-,many,TRBV28,CASGNRPFNYGYTF,TGTGCCAGCGGAAACAGGCCCTTTAACTATGGCTACACCTTC
TRBJ2-7,-,medium-sized,TRBV10-2,CASRDPGAHYEQYF,TGCGCCAGCAGGGATCCAGGGGCCCACTACGAGCAGTACTTC
TRBJ1-3,-,many,TRBV7-2,CASSLGQLSGNTIYF,TGTGCCAGCAGCTTAGGCCAACTCTCTGGAAACACCATATATTTT
TRBJ1-5,-,many,TRBV2,CASGAQSNQPQHF,TGTGCCAGCGGGGCCCAAAGCAATCAGCCCCAGCATTTT